A selection of T cell receptor beta chains follows, all from one sample in a study of shared clonotypes between healthy human individuals. The method was immunoSEQ multiplex PCR; TCRdb's version includes in-frame clones alone and lacks a portion of them. The data show about 2.4 million clones, with approximately 94% seen just once and 0.36% held by the top ten. The sample taken for sequencing was naive CD4+ T cells from PBMCs. Receptors originate from a man aged 18 to 30 in good health. Some clones in this sample may be carry-over from other donors' samples. The CDR3 runs from the conserved cysteine through the conserved F or W.

>TRBV7-3
CASSLMGALPYNEQFF
>TRBV6-1
CASSERSDEQYF
>TRBV18
CASSSQRGPSYEQYF
>TRBV5-1
CASSLIKPGSTDTQYF
>TRBV28
CASSSGSSGQGAGEQFF
>TRBV10-3
CAISDSSQPQHF
>TRBV11-1
CASSLGVQETQYF
>TRBV5-1
CASSLDASSYEQYF
>TRBV4-1
CASSRTGTEGADTQYF
>TRBV7-2
CASSFTSGSYEQYF
>TRBV5-1
CASSLATLAATGEQFF
>TRBV6-6
CASTRTSSEQYF
>TRBV9
CASSHTTGLNEKLFF
>TRBV6-4
CASSETAGLGETQYF
>TRBV15
CATSTDRGFGEQYF
>TRBV18
CASSPPGLAGLSYNEQFF
>TRBV7-2
CASSLVGVSTEAFF
>TRBV18
CASSVITDTQYF
>TRBV7-6
CASSLGFRGTGELFF
>TRBV6-5
CASSYSGEQFF
>TRBV5-1
CASSLQSSGANVLTF
>TRBV2
CASSLDLGNTIYF
>TRBV5-6
CASSLAFGQAIQETQYF
>TRBV28
CASSPRRTEAFF
>TRBV7-8
CASSQKRGPAGYTF
>TRBV14
CASSQARHNYGYTF
>TRBV7-8
CASSSRDRANTGELFF
>TRBV27
CASSPAPGSSYSGANVLTF
>TRBV28
CASSLPAVEGQYF
>TRBV6-5
CASSSTGTGGLEAFF
>TRBV10-3
CAISRTGATHSYEQYF
>TRBV2
CASSGTGQETQYF
>TRBV10-3
CAIRPTGLDTEAFF
>TRBV5-1
CASSSGLAGATDTQYF
>TRBV9
CASSKTSGPWEQYF
>TRBV5-6
CASSLIGQGTLYGYTF
>TRBV2
CASSEAGGQYNSPLHF
>TRBV19
CASTLTRSSEAFF
>TRBV15
CATSRDFRVEGYTF
>TRBV25-1
CASREGGARPEAFF
>TRBV4-1
CASSQRDSQETQYF
>TRBV4-1
CASSRGGLGNEQFF
>TRBV5-1
CASSSPGRLSYNEQFF
>TRBV15
CATSRARGLRYEQYF
>TRBV4-1
CASSQVGRSDQETQYF
>TRBV7-8
CASSLRGNSNQPQHF
>TRBV5-1
CASSLRQGRDEQYF
>TRBV19
CASSTRGHPLGTDTQYF
>TRBV5-6
CASSPSGLTPYEQYF
>TRBV5-5
CASSLVGASGNTIYF
>TRBV2
CASSPDRSGNQPQHF
>TRBV5-1
CASSYGQGLPYEQYF
>TRBV28
CASSLGALGSYEQYF
>TRBV30
CAWSGSPGQGARETQYF